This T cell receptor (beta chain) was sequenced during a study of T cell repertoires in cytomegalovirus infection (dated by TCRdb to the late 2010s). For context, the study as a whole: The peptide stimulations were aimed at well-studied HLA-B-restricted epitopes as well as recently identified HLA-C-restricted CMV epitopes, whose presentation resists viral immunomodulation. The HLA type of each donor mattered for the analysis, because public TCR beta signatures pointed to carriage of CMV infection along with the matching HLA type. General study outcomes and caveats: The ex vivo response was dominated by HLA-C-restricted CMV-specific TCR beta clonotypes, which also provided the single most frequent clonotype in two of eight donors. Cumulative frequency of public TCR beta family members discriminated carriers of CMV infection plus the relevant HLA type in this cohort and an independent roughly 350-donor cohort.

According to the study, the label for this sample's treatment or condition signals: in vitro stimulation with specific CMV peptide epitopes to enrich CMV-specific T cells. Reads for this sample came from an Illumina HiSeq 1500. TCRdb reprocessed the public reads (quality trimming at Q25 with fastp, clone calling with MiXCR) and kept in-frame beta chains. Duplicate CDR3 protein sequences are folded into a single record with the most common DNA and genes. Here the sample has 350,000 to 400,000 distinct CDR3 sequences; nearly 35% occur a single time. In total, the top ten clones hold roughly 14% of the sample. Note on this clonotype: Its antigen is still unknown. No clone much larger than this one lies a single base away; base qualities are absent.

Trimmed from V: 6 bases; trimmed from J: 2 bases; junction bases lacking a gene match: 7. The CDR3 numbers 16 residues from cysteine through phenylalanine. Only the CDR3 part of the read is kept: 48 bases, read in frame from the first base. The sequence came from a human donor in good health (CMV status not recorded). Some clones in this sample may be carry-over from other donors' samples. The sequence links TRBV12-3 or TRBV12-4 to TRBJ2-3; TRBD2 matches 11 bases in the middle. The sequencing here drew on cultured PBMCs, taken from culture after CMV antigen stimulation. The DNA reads TGTGCCAGCAGCCGAACGACTAGCGGGGACACAGATACGCAGTATTTT. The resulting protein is CASSRTTSGDTDTQYF.